Presented here are 12 T cell receptor beta chains from one specimen sequenced in a study of T-cell memory formation after mild COVID-19. TCRdb itself ran the 5' RACE reads through MiXCR, one entry per CDR3 protein. This sample has 110,000 to 150,000 distinct CDR3 sequences, with under 30% found just once. The sample consisted of PBMCs or a T cell subset sorted from them (not recorded which). The receptor set was obtained from an adult woman who had mild COVID-19 (a few samples of this study predate the infection). Cell type and time point are not known.

The chain joins TRBV9 to TRBJ2-3; a possible D gene is TRBD2 (7 bases). Per the germline V gene, CDR1 is SGDLS and CDR2 is YYNGEE. The V end lost 0 bases, the J end lost 1 base, and 12 bases lay between the germline ends. The CDR3 runs 16 residues. CDR3 residues: CASSVEAGAGTDTQYF. In DNA, the CDR3 is TGTGCCAGCAGCGTAGAGGCGGGGGCTGGCACAGATACGCAGTATTTT.

Many counts were recorded for this clonotype. The gene calls are TRBV4-1 and TRBJ2-1; D may correspond to TRBD1 or TRBD2 (5 bases each). Between the trimmed V and J ends, which lost 2 bases and 9 bases, there was a span of 17 bases. CDR1 and CDR2 (germline): MGHRA, YSYEKL. The CDR3 has 15 amino acids. CDR3 nucleotides: TGCGCCAGCAGCCAAAATCTGGGTGGGGGTGGTGAGCAGTTCTTC. Protein product: CASSQNLGGGGEQFF.

This chain uses TRBV4-1 with TRBJ2-3; TRBD2 is a possible D gene (6 bases). Germline V gene lookup returns CDR1 MGHRA and CDR2 YSYEKL. The CDR3 spans 18 residues. Trimming stripped 0 bases from V and 2 bases from J, with 18 bases between. DNA of the CDR3: TGCGCCAGCAGCCAAGATGGGGATAGGGGCGGGAACACAGATACGCAGTATTTT. Its translation: CASSQDGDRGGNTDTQYF.

This clonotype was observed at least ten times. This sequence joins TRBV30 and TRBJ1-1, with no clear D. Trimming stripped 2 bases from V and 7 bases from J, with 8 bases between. Germline CDR1 is GTSNPN and CDR2 is SVGIG (reference sequence). This CDR3 has 11 residues. CDR3 residues: CAWSHGIEAFF. In DNA, the CDR3 is TGTGCCTGGAGTCATGGGATTGAAGCTTTCTTT.

This clonotype was counted between two and nine times. This chain joins TRBV4-1 and TRBJ2-3; 13 bases are a match to TRBD2. Germline V gene data show CDR1 as MGHRA and CDR2 as YSYEKL. The CDR3 sequence is 16 residues long. The V segment lost 3 bases and the J segment 3 bases; nucleotides outside the gene matches: 3. As DNA, the CDR3 is TGCGCCAGCAGCCACCCGACTAGCGGGGGGACAGATACGCAGTATTTT. Amino acid sequence: CASSHPTSGGTDTQYF.

This clonotype was found a few times. This rearrangement joins TRBV29-1 to TRBJ2-1; D may be TRBD2 (7 bases). The CDR3 has 15 amino acids. Germline CDR1 is SQVTM and CDR2 is ANQGSEA. With 0 bases removed from V and 7 bases from J, the gap between germline ends came to 16 bases. As DNA, the CDR3 is TGCAGCGTTGAAGAGGCGGGGGCCCCAGGGAATGAGCAGTTCTTC. Its protein product is CSVEEAGAPGNEQFF.

This clonotype has only a few counts. CDR3 amino acids: CASTPDRGVNYGYTF. CDR3 coding DNA: TGTGCCAGCACCCCAGACAGGGGCGTAAACTATGGCTACACCTTC. The chain carries TRBV6-1 and TRBJ1-2, with 8 bases fitting TRBD1. This CDR3 contains 15 residues. Losses at the gene ends were 7 bases for V and 2 bases for J; bases not matched to a gene: 9. CDR1 MNHNS and CDR2 SASEGT come from the germline V gene.

This clonotype was observed a handful of times. The CDR3, as DNA: TGTGCCAGCAGCTTATTTATTCCCAGGGAGCGGGAGACCCAGTACTTC. This codes for CASSLFIPRERETQYF. The chain couples TRBV11-2 to TRBJ2-5; D is possibly TRBD1 or TRBD2 (5 bases each). The CDR3 sequence is 16 residues long. Germline CDR1 reads SGHAT; CDR2 reads FQNNGV. V lost 2 bases, J lost 5 bases, and 18 bases lay in between.

This clonotype occurred a few times. V gene TRBV3-2 combines with J gene TRBJ2-5; TRBD2 was called by the table and not checked on the DNA. TRBV3-2 represents a pseudogene. The CDR3 extends over 12 amino acids. CDR3 DNA: TGTGCCAGCCGCCGGACTCTCGAGACCCAGTACTTC. This translates into CASRRTLETQYF.

J is TRBJ2-1 and V is TRBV7-9; maybe TRBD2 (6 bases). The CDR3 covers 14 residues. Trimming shortened V by 3 bases and J by 6 bases, and 12 bases separated the two germline ends. CDR1 SEHNR and CDR2 FQNEAQ come from the germline V gene (reference sequence). The CDR3: CASSLIAAPNEQFF. CDR3 in DNA: TGTGCCAGCAGCTTGATAGCGGCCCCCAATGAGCAGTTCTTC.

V usage is TRBV24-1 and J usage is TRBJ2-1, with TRBD2 matching over 8 bases. The CDR3 runs to 16 residues. Unmatched junction bases numbered 2, after V lost 0 bases and J lost 2 bases. Germline V gene data show CDR1 as KGHDR and CDR2 as SFDVKD. CDR3 nucleotides: TGTGCCACCAGTGATTTGACGGGAGGGCCCTACAATGAGCAGTTCTTC. Protein sequence: CATSDLTGGPYNEQFF.

Only a few counts were recorded for this clonotype. This sequence joins TRBV7-9 and TRBJ2-1, with 13 bases aligning to TRBD2. The CDR3 runs 17 residues. Germline loops: CDR1 SEHNR, CDR2 FQNEAQ (reference sequence). The J segment lost 0 bases and the V segment lost 5 bases, leaving 4 bases of the junction unmatched. The DNA for the CDR3 is TGTGCCAGCAGCCCCGGGACTAGCGGGGTCTCCTACAATGAGCAGTTCTTC. Protein product: CASSPGTSGVSYNEQFF.